Presented here are 16 T cell receptor beta chains from one specimen sequenced in a study of identical twins. One entry per CDR3 protein, called by TCRdb with MiXCR from the 5' RACE reads. The sample carries roughly 1.6 million distinct CDR3 sequences, roughly 35% recorded once. The sequenced sample consisted of cord blood. These receptors all stem from a newborn girl in good health.

This chain uses TRBV5-6 with TRBJ2-5; D ambiguous. Trimming cost V 1 base and J 0 bases, with 7 bases left between them. The CDR3 has 14 residues. The germline V gene encodes CDR1 SGHDT and CDR2 YYEEEE. The CDR3 region is CASSLLGNQETQYF. In DNA, the CDR3 is TGTGCCAGCAGCTTGCTAGGGAACCAAGAGACCCAGTACTTC.

This rearrangement joins TRBV11-2 to TRBJ2-3, with TRBD2 as a possible D gene (6 bases). CDR1 is SGHAT and CDR2 is FQNNGV in the germline V gene. The CDR3 length is 15 residues. Trimming pared 5 bases from V and 11 bases from J, leaving 23 bases between. CDR3 nucleotide sequence: TGTGCCAGCAGCCCCCCGGGACTCCACCTGATCGAGCAGTATTTT. It translates to CASSPPGLHLIEQYF.

J is TRBJ2-4 and V is TRBV3-1; D is unresolved. The DNA end favors TRBJ2-7, so the J call may be wrong. The CDR3 is 11 amino acids. Per the germline V gene, CDR1 is LGHDT and CDR2 is YNNKEL (reference sequence). Here the CDR3 DNA reads TGTGCCAGCAGCCAAGAAACCGAGCAGTACTTC. Encoded protein: CASSQETEQYF.

This clonotype was detected only a few times. This chain joins TRBV10-3 and TRBJ2-5; 12 bases map to TRBD2. From germline, CDR1 is ENHRY and CDR2 SYGVKD. V shed 4 bases and J 7 bases; nucleotides not matched to a gene: 19. This CDR3 has 19 amino acids. CDR3 in amino acids: CAISAYSSGRATPNRTQYF. The CDR3 nucleotides are TGTGCCATCAGTGCCTATTCTAGCGGGAGGGCCACACCAAATAGGACCCAGTACTTC.

This clonotype was counted between two and nine times. The V gene is TRBV2, the J gene TRBJ2-1; 9 bases are a match to TRBD2. The germline CDR1 and CDR2 sequences are SNHLY and FYNNEI. V lost 8 bases and J lost 6; bases outside the gene matches: 11. The CDR3 consists of 15 residues. The CDR3 region has the DNA TGTGCCAGCGGGGAGATAGCGGGAGTTCGCAATGAGCAGTTCTTC. It specifies CASGEIAGVRNEQFF.

The gene calls are TRBV20-1 and TRBJ2-1; the D gene is possibly TRBD2 (7 bases). CDR3 length equals 14 residues. The V and J ends lost 3 bases and 4 bases respectively, with 13 bases between them. The germline gives CDR1 DFQATT, CDR2 SNEGSKA (reference sequence). The CDR3 bases are TGCAGTGCTAGTGACGCGGGGGCTTACAATGAGCAGTTCTTC. The encoded protein is CSASDAGAYNEQFF.

The chain is built from TRBV3-1 and TRBJ2-1, with D perhaps TRBD1 (5 bases). Germline V gene lookup returns CDR1 LGHDT and CDR2 YNNKEL (reference sequence). The CDR3 is 13 amino acids. The V gene lost 6 bases and the J gene lost 12 bases, with 18 bases spanning the gap. In nucleotides, the CDR3 is TGTGCCAGCAGTCCCGGGTCCGGCAGGGTGCAGTTCTTC. This translates into CASSPGSGRVQFF.

Concerning this clonotype: Its ends do not fully match the called genes, so a read error is possible. The gene calls are TRBV4-1 and TRBJ1-2, with D possibly matching TRBD1 (5 bases). The CDR3 has 16 residues. Germline values: CDR1 MGHRA, CDR2 YSYEKL. The CDR3 nucleotides read TGCGCCAGCAGCCAAGTCAAATCCAGAGACATGCGGGGCTGCACCTTC. Protein product: CASSQVKSRDMRGCTF.

The chain links TRBV7-8 to TRBJ2-6; 7 bases fit TRBD1. The CDR3 extends over 18 amino acids. Per the germline V gene, CDR1 is SGHVS and CDR2 is FQNEAQ. The ends lost 6 bases at V and 3 bases at J; junction bases unmatched: 14. DNA of the CDR3: TGTGCCAGCAGGTCCCTCCGAGGGGGCGAAGGTGGGGCCAACGTCCTGACTTTC. Its translation is CASRSLRGGEGGANVLTF.

This clonotype appeared a few times. The chain couples TRBV24-1 to TRBJ2-6; unclear D gene. CDR1 and CDR2 from the germline V gene are KGHDR and SFDVKD. V was pared by 9 bases and J by 0 bases, with 5 bases between. CDR3 size: 13 residues. The CDR3 DNA follows: TGTGCCACCGGTAGCTCTGGGGCCAACGTCCTGACTTTC. Protein sequence: CATGSSGANVLTF.

The V gene is TRBV5-1, the J gene TRBJ2-7; TRBD1 might be the D (5 bases). Trimming left V 1 base short and J 4 bases short, with 15 bases between. The CDR3 extends over 15 amino acids. Per the germline V gene, CDR1 is SGHRS and CDR2 is YFSETQ. CDR3 coding DNA: TGCGCCAGCAGCTTGAGGGGTCCCAGGGATTACGAGCAGTACTTC. Protein product: CASSLRGPRDYEQYF.

The chain links TRBV3-1 to TRBJ1-2; the match to TRBD1 covers 9 bases. V lost 0 bases and J lost 6; bases outside the gene matches: 5. CDR1 and CDR2 from the germline V gene are LGHDT and YNNKEL (reference sequence). The CDR3 extends over 15 amino acids. The CDR3 sequence: CASSQDPGQGNGYTF. The CDR3 nucleotides are TGTGCCAGCAGCCAAGACCCTGGACAGGGGAATGGCTACACCTTC.

V gene TRBV5-1 combines with J gene TRBJ2-6; 7 bases are shared with TRBD1. The germline V gene encodes CDR1 SGHRS and CDR2 YFSETQ. The CDR3 is made up of 19 amino acids. Trimming cost V 2 bases and J 0 bases; bases outside gene matches: 11. CDR3 residues: CASSFSHRTGYSGANVLTF. In DNA form, the CDR3 reads TGCGCCAGCAGCTTCTCACACCGGACAGGCTACTCTGGGGCCAACGTCCTGACTTTC.

This clonotype has ten or more counts. V usage is TRBV28 and J usage is TRBJ2-7; D is uncertain. CDR3 length equals 16 residues. Looked up from germline, CDR1 is MDHEN and CDR2 is SYDVKM. With 3 bases removed from V and 6 bases from J, the gap between germline ends came to 21 bases. The CDR3 reads CASSFKPRRVMREQYF. In nucleotides, the CDR3 is TGTGCCAGCAGTTTCAAGCCTCGACGGGTAATGCGCGAGCAGTACTTC.

This rearrangement joins TRBV20-1 to TRBJ2-3, with 10 nucleotides matching TRBD2. Germline CDR1 is DFQATT and CDR2 is SNEGSKA (reference sequence). Unmatched junction bases numbered 10, after V lost 6 bases and J lost 4 bases. The CDR3 has 15 residues. CDR3 loop: CSATTSGRGPDTQYF. The CDR3 DNA reads as TGCAGTGCCACGACTAGCGGGCGAGGCCCAGATACGCAGTATTTT.

This clonotype was seen a few times. The CDR3 DNA reads TGTGCCAGCAGCATCAACCGGGTGGAAAAACTGTTTTTT. Its translation is CASSINRVEKLFF. The J gene is TRBJ1-4, the V gene TRBV11-2; D uncertain. The CDR3 runs to 13 residues. Trimming took 5 bases from V and 8 from J, leaving 12 bases between them. CDR1 is SGHAT and CDR2 is FQNNGV in the germline V gene.